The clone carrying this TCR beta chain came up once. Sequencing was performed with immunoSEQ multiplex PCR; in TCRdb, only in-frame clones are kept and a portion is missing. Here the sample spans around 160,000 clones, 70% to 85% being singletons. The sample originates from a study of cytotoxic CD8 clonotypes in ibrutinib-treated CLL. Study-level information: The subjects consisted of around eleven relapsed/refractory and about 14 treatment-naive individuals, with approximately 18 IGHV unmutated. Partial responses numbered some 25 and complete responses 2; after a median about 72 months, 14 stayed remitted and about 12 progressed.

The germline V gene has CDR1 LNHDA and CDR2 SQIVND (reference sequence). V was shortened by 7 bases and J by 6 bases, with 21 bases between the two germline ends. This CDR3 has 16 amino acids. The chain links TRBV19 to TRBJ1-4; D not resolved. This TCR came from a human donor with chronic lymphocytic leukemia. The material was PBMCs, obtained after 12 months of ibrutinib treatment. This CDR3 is CASTPKSTRWHEKLFF. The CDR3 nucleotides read TGTGCCAGTACCCCAAAGTCCACCAGATGGCATGAAAAACTGTTTTTT.